The rows below give T cell receptor beta chains drawn from one sample of a study of blood T cells in healthy people across ages. TCRdb reanalysed the 5' RACE reads using MiXCR and keeps one entry per CDR3 protein. Of around 800,000 distinct CDR3 sequences listed, approximately 24% are singletons. The same data also went into a second study, on T cells of mothers and their children.

The sample consisted of blood. The receptors here all came from a boy younger than 18 in good health. Both conserved end residues are part of each CDR3. Fields, in order: clone size, J gene, V gene, CDR3 protein. The listing skips clone size in some rows; elsewhere it reads once, few, many or a size class.

size: NA
J: TRBJ1-2
V: TRBV14
CDR3: CASSDPRGGGYTF

size: NA
J: TRBJ1-1
V: TRBV7-2
CDR3: CASSLAQPNTEAFF

size: NA
J: TRBJ1-2
V: TRBV25-1
CDR3: CASSEVPSGTGGKRDGYTF

size: few
J: TRBJ1-2
V: TRBV6-2/TRBV6-3
CDR3: CASSQGGNNGYTF

size: few
J: TRBJ1-2
V: TRBV2
CDR3: CASTQSGTGINYGYTF

size: NA
J: TRBJ1-1
V: TRBV12-3/TRBV12-4
CDR3: CASSTAGTGGAFF

size: few
J: TRBJ1-1
V: TRBV18
CDR3: CASSLGAGGNTEAFF

size: few
J: TRBJ2-7
V: TRBV4-1
CDR3: CASSLAFPTGTGSYEQYF

size: NA
J: TRBJ1-1
V: TRBV12-3/TRBV12-4
CDR3: CASTYSGANTEAFF

size: NA
J: TRBJ2-7
V: TRBV27
CDR3: CASSLSKGSPYEQYF

size: NA
J: TRBJ1-1
V: TRBV12-3/TRBV12-4
CDR3: CASTLTPEAFF

size: few
J: TRBJ2-7
V: TRBV28
CDR3: CASSLRGQGSEQYF

size: NA
J: NA
V: TRBV20-1
CDR3: CSASPGTGYIYEQYF

size: NA
J: TRBJ2-5
V: TRBV3-1
CDR3: CASSRGRDFPAQYF

size: many
J: TRBJ1-4
V: TRBV6-5
CDR3: CASKGLATNEKLFF

size: few
J: TRBJ2-4
V: TRBV29-1
CDR3: CSVFVASEDIQYF

size: NA
J: TRBJ2-3
V: TRBV2
CDR3: CASAGTGVRDTQYF

size: NA
J: TRBJ2-3
V: TRBV12-3/TRBV12-4
CDR3: CASLERGPIGNTQYF

size: few
J: TRBJ1-1
V: TRBV12-3/TRBV12-4
CDR3: CASSLSVLRAEAFF

size: NA
J: TRBJ2-5
V: TRBV10-1
CDR3: CASSETKRGWETQYF

size: few
J: TRBJ2-3
V: TRBV7-9
CDR3: CASWTGRVTDTQYF

size: NA
J: TRBJ1-1
V: TRBV5-1
CDR3: CASSLEAEAFF

size: NA
J: TRBJ2-5
V: TRBV12-5
CDR3: CASGFFVGGQETQYF

size: NA
J: TRBJ1-2
V: TRBV7-3
CDR3: CASSKEAGGDGYTF

size: NA
J: TRBJ1-1
V: TRBV18
CDR3: CASSVHRDTEAFF

size: NA
J: TRBJ2-1
V: TRBV12-3/TRBV12-4
CDR3: CASSLRGLAGGQSYNEQFF

size: few
J: NA
V: TRBV10-2
CDR3: CASSELQGAYEQYF

size: NA
J: TRBJ2-5
V: TRBV7-2
CDR3: CASSSLGQMEETQYF

size: few
J: TRBJ2-7
V: TRBV12-3/TRBV12-4
CDR3: CASSNDKDEQYF

size: once
J: TRBJ1-2
V: TRBV10-3
CDR3: CATRGGENYGYTF

size: few
J: TRBJ1-4
V: TRBV12-3/TRBV12-4
CDR3: CASSPQHHNEKLFF

size: NA
J: TRBJ2-5
V: TRBV7-9
CDR3: CASSKTGAQETQYF

size: NA
J: NA
V: TRBV29-1
CDR3: CSLWTSGGVEQFF

size: many
J: TRBJ2-7
V: TRBV7-2
CDR3: CASSYGRSEQYF

size: NA
J: TRBJ1-2
V: TRBV27
CDR3: CASRLDRETPYGYTF

size: few
J: TRBJ1-4
V: TRBV10-3
CDR3: CAISENRDEKLFF

size: few
J: TRBJ1-4
V: TRBV4-1
CDR3: CASSQVDIGANEKLFF

size: NA
J: TRBJ1-6
V: TRBV6-5
CDR3: CASSYPREAPYSYNSPLHF

size: few
J: TRBJ2-6
V: TRBV4-1
CDR3: CASSQVLFGAGANVLTF

size: few
J: TRBJ1-4
V: TRBV16
CDR3: CASSQGYDPNEKLFF

size: NA
J: TRBJ2-3
V: TRBV3-1
CDR3: CASSLQTDSTDTQYF

size: NA
J: TRBJ2-2
V: TRBV2
CDR3: CASSVFGPNTGELFF

size: NA
J: TRBJ2-3
V: TRBV19
CDR3: CASSIATRDPDTQYF

size: NA
J: TRBJ2-7
V: TRBV7-9
CDR3: CASRIGLGGEQYF

size: NA
J: TRBJ2-7
V: TRBV29-1
CDR3: CSVERGDPGGEQYF